This T cell receptor (beta chain) originates from a study of blood T cell repertoires in COVID-19. Germline V lookup: CDR1 LNHDA, CDR2 SQIVND (reference sequence). Trimming cost V 5 bases and J 5 bases; bases outside gene matches: 6. This CDR3 has 15 amino acids. Produced via immunoSEQ multiplex PCR; TCRdb's table is partial and in-frame only. The sample contains around 150,000 clones, 76% of which appear only once. This clone occurred a few times. The V and J genes are TRBV19 and TRBJ2-2; 9 bases fit TRBD1. The source is a man aged 55-75 years with acute or convalescent COVID-19. Material: peripheral blood. Here the CDR3 DNA reads TGTGCCAGTAGTCCCACAGGGGGCAGTACCGGGGAGCTGTTTTTT. It translates to CASSPTGGSTGELFF.